This TCR beta chain was sequenced during a study of neoadjuvant anti-PD-1 for oral cavity cancer (TCRdb year 2021). With respect to the entire study: Three to four biweekly doses of nivolumab at 3 mg/kg were mostly administered to patients before curative-intent surgical resection. An approximately 32% response rate was observed in the parent correlative cohort, in which about 12 patients were included. Patients who did not progress were given a fourth nivolumab dose at about day 43 and had definitive surgical resection on days 50-56. Under RECIST 1.1, patients with complete response, partial response or stable disease were classed as responders, and patients with progression were classed as non-responders. Summary of the overall study and its limitations: TCR analyses included only a few patients per response group, and the authors called for larger cohorts for validation. Higher pretreatment blood Treg/Th17 ratios correlated with both higher pretreatment blood TCRbeta clonality and lower post-treatment tumor TCRbeta clonality. Within PBMCs, T cell clonality (Gini index) was significantly higher in non-responders than responders after neoadjuvant nivolumab.

The sample's time point label, decoded: before neoadjuvant nivolumab. The patients had newly diagnosed stage II-IVA oral cavity squamous cell carcinoma and had not received any prior systemic or radiation treatment. Everyone in the cohort had locally advanced, HPV-negative oral cavity squamous cell carcinoma. Peripheral blood mononuclear cells were analyzed directly and were not maintained or expanded in culture. Samples came from a longitudinal correlative study of a single-arm phase II trial of neoadjuvant nivolumab in oral cavity squamous cell carcinoma. Subject-matched pre- and post-treatment PBMCs and tumors from three responders and three non-responders underwent genomic DNA-based TCRbeta sequencing. Peripheral blood mononuclear cells were collected once before nivolumab treatment and again after treatment, at the time of surgery. The Maxwell RSC DNA from Cells kit was used to extract genomic DNA from PBMCs.

For deep sequencing, PBMC libraries mostly used around 500 ng of input genomic DNA, with six replicates for each sample. Following the manufacturer's instructions, the team built TCRbeta libraries using the immunoSEQ hsTCRbeta kit. Sequencing of the completed libraries took place using an Illumina NovaSeq 6000 S4 flow cell after they had been pooled to about 3 nM. As for the authors' bioinformatics: Raw data preprocessing and quality control were performed with the immunoSEQ Analyzer. The analysis was limited to productive rearrangements, and each clonotype was defined by a unique CDR3 amino acid sequence. Repertoire clonality was estimated as the Gini-Simpson index, which was computed with the R package tcR. Gini indices were compared with Student's t test, and associations with tumor size change were assessed by Pearson correlation. TCRdb stores this immuneACCESS table with in-frame sequences only. Part of the clones is absent; in the studies checked, under half of the shortfall reflects unresolved V genes, and no reason is known for the rest. That table furnishes V, J and clone size, whereas the DNA furnished D and trimming. The sample table contains around 62,000 clones; only one count was recorded for 79% of them. Of the sample, 2% to 3% is held by the ten largest clones.

Comments on this clone: What this receptor recognizes is not known. No base quality values were provided; no much bigger clone lies one nucleotide off.

This TCR was recovered from a person aged 35 to 85 with oral cavity squamous cell carcinoma. The sequences come from PBMCs, collected before nivolumab (anti-PD-1) treatment.

The DNA reads TGTGCCAGCAGCTTAGGTCTAGGACAGCAAGAGACCCAGTACTTC. It is translated as CASSLGLGQQETQYF. In this chain, TRBV11-3 is recombined with TRBJ2-5; the D gene is perhaps TRBD1, on 6 matching bases. Inclusive of the bounding cysteine and phenylalanine, the CDR3 is 15 residues long. Of all the DNA, just the CDR3 is kept, 45 bases in frame from base 1. From a lookup of the germline V gene, CDR1 and CDR2 are SGHNT and YENEEA. The trim is 1 base for V and 2 bases for J, with a gap of 11 bases between the germline ends. The reference TRBV11-3 and TRBJ2-5 proteins fill in what lies around the CDR3, so the full variable domain reads EAGVVQSPRYKIIEKKQPVAFWCNPISGHNTLYWYLQNLGQGPELLIRYENEEAVDDSQLPKDRFSAERLKGVDSTLKIQPAELGDSAVYLCASSLGLGQQETQYFGPGTRLLVL.